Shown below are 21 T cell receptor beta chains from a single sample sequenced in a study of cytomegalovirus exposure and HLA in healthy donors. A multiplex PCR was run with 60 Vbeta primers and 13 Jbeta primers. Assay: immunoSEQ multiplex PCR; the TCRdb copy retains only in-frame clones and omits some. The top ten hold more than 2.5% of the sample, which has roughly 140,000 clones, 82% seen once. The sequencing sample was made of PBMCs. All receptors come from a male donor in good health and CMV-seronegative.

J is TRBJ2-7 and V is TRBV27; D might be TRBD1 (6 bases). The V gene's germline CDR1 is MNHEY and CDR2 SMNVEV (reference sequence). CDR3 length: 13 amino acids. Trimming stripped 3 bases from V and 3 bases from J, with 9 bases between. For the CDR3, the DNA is TGTGCCAGCAGTTTCCAGGGGAACTACGAGCAGTACTTC. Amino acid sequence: CASSFQGNYEQYF.

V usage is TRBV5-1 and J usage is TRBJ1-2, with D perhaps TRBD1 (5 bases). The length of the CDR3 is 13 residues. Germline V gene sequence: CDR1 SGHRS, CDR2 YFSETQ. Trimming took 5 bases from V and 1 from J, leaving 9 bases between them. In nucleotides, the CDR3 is TGCGCCAGCAGAAAGGGGAATAACTATGGCTACACCTTC. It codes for CASRKGNNYGYTF. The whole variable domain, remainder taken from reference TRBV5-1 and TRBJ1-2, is KAGVTQTPRYLIKTRGQQVTLSCSPISGHRSVSWYQQTPGQGLQFLFEYFSETQRNKGNFPGRFSGRQFSNSRSEMNVSTLELGDSALYLCASRKGNNYGYTFGSGTRLTVV.

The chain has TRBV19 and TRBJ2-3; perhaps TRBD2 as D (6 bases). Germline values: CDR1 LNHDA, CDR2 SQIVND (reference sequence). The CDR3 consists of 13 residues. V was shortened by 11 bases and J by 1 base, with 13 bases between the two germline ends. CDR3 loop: CAAGASGTDTQYF. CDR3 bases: TGTGCCGCCGGGGCTAGCGGCACAGATACGCAGTATTTT.

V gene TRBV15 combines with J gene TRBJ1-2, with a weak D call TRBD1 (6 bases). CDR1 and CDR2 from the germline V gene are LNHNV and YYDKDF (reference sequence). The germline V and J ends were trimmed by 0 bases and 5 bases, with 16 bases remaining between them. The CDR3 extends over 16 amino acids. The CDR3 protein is CATSRDPRTVNYGYTF. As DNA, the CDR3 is TGTGCCACCAGCAGAGATCCCCGGACAGTCAATTATGGCTACACCTTC.

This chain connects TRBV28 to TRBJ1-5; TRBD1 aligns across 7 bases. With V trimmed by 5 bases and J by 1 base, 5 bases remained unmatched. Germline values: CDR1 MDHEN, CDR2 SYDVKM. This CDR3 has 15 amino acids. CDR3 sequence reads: CASSPGQTSNQPQHF. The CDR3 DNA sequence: TGTGCCAGCAGTCCGGGACAGACCAGCAATCAGCCCCAGCATTTT.

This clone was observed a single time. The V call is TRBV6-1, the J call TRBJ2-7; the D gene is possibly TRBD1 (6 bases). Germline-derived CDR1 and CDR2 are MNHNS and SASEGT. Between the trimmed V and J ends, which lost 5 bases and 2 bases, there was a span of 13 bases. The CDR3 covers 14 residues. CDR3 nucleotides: TGTGCCAGCAGTACGGAGAGGGGGACCTACGAGCAGTACTTC. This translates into CASSTERGTYEQYF.

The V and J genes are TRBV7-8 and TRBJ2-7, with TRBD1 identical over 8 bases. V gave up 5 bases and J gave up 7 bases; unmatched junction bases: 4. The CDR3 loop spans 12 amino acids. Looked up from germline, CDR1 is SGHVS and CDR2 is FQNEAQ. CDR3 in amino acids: CASSTTGGEQYF. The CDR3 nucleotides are TGTGCCAGCAGCACTACAGGGGGTGAGCAGTACTTC.

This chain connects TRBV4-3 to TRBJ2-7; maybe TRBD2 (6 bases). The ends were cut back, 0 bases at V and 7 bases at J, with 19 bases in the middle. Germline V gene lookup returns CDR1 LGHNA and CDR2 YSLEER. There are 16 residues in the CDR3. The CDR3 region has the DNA TGCGCCAGCAGCCAAGAAGGGACTGCCTATGTCGAGGAGCAGTACTTC. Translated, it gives CASSQEGTAYVEEQYF.

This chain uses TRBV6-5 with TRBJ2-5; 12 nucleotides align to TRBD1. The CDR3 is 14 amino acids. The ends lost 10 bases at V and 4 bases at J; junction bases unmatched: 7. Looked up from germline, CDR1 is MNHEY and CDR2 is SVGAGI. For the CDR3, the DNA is TGTGCCACCTGGGACAGGGGGCCACCAGAGACCCAGTACTTC. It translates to CATWDRGPPETQYF.

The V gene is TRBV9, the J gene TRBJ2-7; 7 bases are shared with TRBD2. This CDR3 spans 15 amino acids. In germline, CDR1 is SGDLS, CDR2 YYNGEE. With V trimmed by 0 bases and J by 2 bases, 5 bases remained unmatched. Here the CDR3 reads CASSVGTSVTYEQYF. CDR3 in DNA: TGTGCCAGCAGCGTAGGTACTAGCGTCACCTACGAGCAGTACTTC.

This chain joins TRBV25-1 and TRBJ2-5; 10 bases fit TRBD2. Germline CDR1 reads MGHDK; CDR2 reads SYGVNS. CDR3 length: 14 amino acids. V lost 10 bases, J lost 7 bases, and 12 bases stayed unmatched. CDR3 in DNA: TGTGCCACCCAGTTAGCGGGAGGCCCAGGGACCCAGTACTTC. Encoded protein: CATQLAGGPGTQYF.

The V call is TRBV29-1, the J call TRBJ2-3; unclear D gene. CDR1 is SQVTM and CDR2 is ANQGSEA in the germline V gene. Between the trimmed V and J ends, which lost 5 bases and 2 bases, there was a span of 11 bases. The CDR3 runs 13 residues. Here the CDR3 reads CSVNDLDTDTQYF. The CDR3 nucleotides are TGCAGCGTTAACGACTTAGACACAGATACGCAGTATTTT.

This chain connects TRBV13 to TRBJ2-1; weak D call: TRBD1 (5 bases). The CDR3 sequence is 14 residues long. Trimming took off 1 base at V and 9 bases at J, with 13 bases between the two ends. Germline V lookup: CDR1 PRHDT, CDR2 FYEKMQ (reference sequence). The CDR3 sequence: CASSLEGSQTEQFF. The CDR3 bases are TGTGCCAGCAGCTTAGAGGGGTCGCAGACTGAGCAGTTCTTC.

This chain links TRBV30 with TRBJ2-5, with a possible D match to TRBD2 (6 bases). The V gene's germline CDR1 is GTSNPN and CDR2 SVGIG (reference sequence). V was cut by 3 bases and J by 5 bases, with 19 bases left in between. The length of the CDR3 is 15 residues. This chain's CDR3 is CAWSLGLKDGETQYF. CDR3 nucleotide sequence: TGTGCCTGGAGCCTGGGACTCAAAGACGGGGAGACCCAGTACTTC.

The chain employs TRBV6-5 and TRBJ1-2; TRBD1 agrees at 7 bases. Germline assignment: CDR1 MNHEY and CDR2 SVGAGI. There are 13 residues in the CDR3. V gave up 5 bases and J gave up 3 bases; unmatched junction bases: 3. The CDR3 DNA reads TGTGCCAGCAGTCGACAGGGATACTATGGCTACACCTTC. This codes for CASSRQGYYGYTF.

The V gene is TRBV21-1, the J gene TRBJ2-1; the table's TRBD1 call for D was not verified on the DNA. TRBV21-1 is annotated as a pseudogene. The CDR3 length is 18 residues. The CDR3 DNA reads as TGTGCCAGCAGCAACCATCCCCTGACAGGGGGCATCTATCATGAGCAGTTCTTC. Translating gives CASSNHPLTGGIYHEQFF.

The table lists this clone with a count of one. CDR3 nucleotide sequence: TGTGCCAGCAGCGCAACACCCAGCTCCTACAATGAGCAGTTCTTC. Encoded protein: CASSATPSSYNEQFF. The chain links TRBV7-9 to TRBJ2-1, with unresolved D. The V gene's germline CDR1 is SEHNR and CDR2 FQNEAQ (reference sequence). The CDR3 runs 15 residues. Between the trimmed V and J ends, which lost 5 bases and 0 bases, there was a span of 11 bases.

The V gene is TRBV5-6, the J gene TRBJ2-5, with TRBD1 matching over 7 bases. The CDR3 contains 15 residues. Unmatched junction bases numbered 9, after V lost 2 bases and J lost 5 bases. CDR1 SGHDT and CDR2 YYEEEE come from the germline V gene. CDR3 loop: CASSFDRVEIETQYF. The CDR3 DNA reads TGTGCCAGCAGCTTCGACAGGGTGGAAATTGAGACCCAGTACTTC.

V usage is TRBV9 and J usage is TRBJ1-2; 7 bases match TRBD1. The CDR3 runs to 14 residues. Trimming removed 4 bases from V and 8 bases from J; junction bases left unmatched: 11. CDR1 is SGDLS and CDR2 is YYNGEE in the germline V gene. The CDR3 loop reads CASSRRAGGMGYTF. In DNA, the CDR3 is TGTGCCAGCAGCCGAAGAGCAGGGGGAATGGGCTACACCTTC. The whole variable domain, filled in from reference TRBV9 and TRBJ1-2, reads DSGVTQTPKHLITATGQRVTLRCSPRSGDLSVYWYQQSLDQGLQFLIQYYNGEERAKGNILERFSAQQFPDLHSELNLSSLELGDSALYFCASSRRAGGMGYTFGSGTRLTVV.

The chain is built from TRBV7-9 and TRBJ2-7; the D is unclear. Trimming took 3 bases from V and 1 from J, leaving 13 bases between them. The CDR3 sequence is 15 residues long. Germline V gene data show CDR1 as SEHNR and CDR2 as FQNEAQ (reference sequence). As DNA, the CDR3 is TGTGCCAGCAGCTTCGGTGGTTCTAGATCCTACGAGCAGTACTTC. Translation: CASSFGGSRSYEQYF. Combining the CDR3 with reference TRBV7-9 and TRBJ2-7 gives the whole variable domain DTGVSQNPRHKITKRGQNVTFRCDPISEHNRLYWYRQTLGQGPEFLTYFQNEAQLEKSRLLSDRFSAERPKGSFSTLEIQRTEQGDSAMYLCASSFGGSRSYEQYFGPGTRLTVT.

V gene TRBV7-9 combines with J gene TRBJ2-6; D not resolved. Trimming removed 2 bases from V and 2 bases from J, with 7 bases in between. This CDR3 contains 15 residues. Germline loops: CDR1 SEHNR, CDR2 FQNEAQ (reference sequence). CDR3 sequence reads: CASSLKRPGANVLTF. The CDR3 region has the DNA TGTGCCAGCAGCTTAAAGAGGCCTGGGGCCAACGTCCTGACTTTC.